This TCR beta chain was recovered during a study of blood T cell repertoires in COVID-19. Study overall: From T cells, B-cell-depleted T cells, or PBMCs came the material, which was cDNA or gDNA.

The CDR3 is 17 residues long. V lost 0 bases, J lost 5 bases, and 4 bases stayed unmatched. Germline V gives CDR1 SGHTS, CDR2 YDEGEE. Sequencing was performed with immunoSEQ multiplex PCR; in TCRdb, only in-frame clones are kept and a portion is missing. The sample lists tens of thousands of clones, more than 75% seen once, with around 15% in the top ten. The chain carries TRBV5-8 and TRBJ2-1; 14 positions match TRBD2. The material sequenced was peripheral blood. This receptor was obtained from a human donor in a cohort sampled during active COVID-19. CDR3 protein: CASSLALTSGGDNEQFF. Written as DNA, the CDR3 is TGTGCCAGCAGCTTGGCCTTGACTAGCGGGGGGGACAATGAGCAGTTCTTC.